The rows below give T cell receptor beta chains drawn from one sample of a study of T cell repertoires in cytomegalovirus infection. TCRdb analysed the reads with MiXCR anew, one entry per CDR3 protein. The sample shows roughly 990,000 distinct CDR3 sequences, about a third of them seen only once. These TCRs are of unknown antigen specificity. The sequencing used cultured CD8+ T cells from PBMCs, collected from culture after CMV antigen stimulation. These TCRs come from a human donor in good health (CMV status not recorded). Some clones in this sample may be carry-over from other donors' samples. CDR3s include the opening cysteine and the closing phenylalanine or tryptophan. A D gene is named only where the DNA matches it firmly. Where a row states a size, it is once, few, many or the class of an expanded clone; other rows omit it.

>.|14|TRBJ1-1|TRBV20-1|.
TGCAGTGCTAGGGTGAAGGGGCCGAACACTGAAGCTTTCTTT
CSARVKGPNTEAFF
>.|15|TRBJ2-1|TRBV27|many
TGTGCCAGCAGTTATTTGGGGGACTCCTACAATGAGCAGTTCTTC
CASSYLGDSYNEQFF
>.|13|TRBJ2-1|TRBV6-5|few
TGTGCCAGCAGTCGTCGGGACTCCTTAGGGCAGTTCTTC
CASSRRDSLGQFF
>.|13|TRBJ2-5|TRBV27|few
TGTGCCAGCAGTCCAACCCCCCAAGAGACCCAGTACTTC
CASSPTPQETQYF
>.|17|TRBJ1-6|TRBV12-5|.
TGTGCTAGTGGGGACGACTGGAAACGCTCCTATAATTCACCCCTCCACTTT
CASGDDWKRSYNSPLHF
>.|15|TRBJ2-2|TRBV5-1|.
TGCGCCAGCAGCTCTTGGGGGGAGACAAACGGGGAGCTGTTTTTT
CASSSWGETNGELFF
>.|15|TRBJ1-4|TRBV27|.
TGTGCCAGCAGTCTATCCCGGGGCTCTAATGAAAAACTGTTTTTT
CASSLSRGSNEKLFF
>TRBD1|15|TRBJ2-1|TRBV5-6|.
TGTGCCAACAGCCCTGGACAGGGATCCTACAATGAGCAGTTCTTC
CANSPGQGSYNEQFF
>TRBD2|15|TRBJ2-1|TRBV13|.
TGTGCCAGCAGCAGCACTAGCGGGGGGGACAATGAGCAGTTCTTC
CASSSTSGGDNEQFF
>TRBD1|14|TRBJ2-2|TRBV7-6|many
TGTGCCAGCAGCTTTCCAGGGGGTGGCGGGGAGCTGTTTTTT
CASSFPGGGGELFF
>.|15|TRBJ2-7|TRBV5-1|.
TGCGCCAGCAGCTTGCACCATCAGGGTCCCCTCGAGCAGTACTTC
CASSLHHQGPLEQYF
>.|11|TRBJ2-5|TRBV7-2|many
TGTGCCAGCAGCTTTATGGAGACCCAGTACTTC
CASSFMETQYF
>.|14|TRBJ1-5|TRBV14|many
TGTGCCAGCAGCCAAGCAGGGAGGAATCAGCCCCAGCATTTT
CASSQAGRNQPQHF
>TRBD1|16|TRBJ2-7|TRBV6-5|.
TGTGCCAGCAGATCCCGGACAGGGGACCTAGACGACGAGCAGTACTTC
CASRSRTGDLDDEQYF
>TRBD2|16|TRBJ2-5|TRBV7-6|few
TGTGCCAGCAGCTTAGAGGCTAGCGGGGTGTCAGAGACCCAGTACTTC
CASSLEASGVSETQYF
>.|13|TRBJ2-5|TRBV7-9|.
TGTGCCAGCAGCTTAGGAGGGTTGGAGATCCAGTACTTC
CASSLGGLEIQYF
>.|17|TRBJ1-6|TRBV7-2|.
TGTGCCAGCAGCCCCTGGGACACGAGCTCCTATAATTCACCCCTCCACTTT
CASSPWDTSSYNSPLHF